Below are 2 T cell receptor beta chains sequenced from a single sample in a study of beta chain features in type 1 diabetes. The isolated RNA, all of it, was reverse transcribed, so expressed TCRB transcripts were what got sequenced. Generated by immunoSEQ multiplex PCR, the TCRdb table keeps only in-frame clones and is missing some. Of a few hundred thousand clones in the sample, around 10% are singletons; the top ten hold approximately 0.55%. Study-wide points: Researchers report that Type 1 diabetes patients had moderately but significantly shorter TCRB CDR3s across all four CD4+ subsets.

These TCRs are of unknown antigen specificity. Sequenced sample: central memory CD4+ T cells from blood. All receptors come from a man between 25 and 39 years old with type 1 diabetes.

Comments on this clone: A junction end diverges from the germline sequence, so it may reflect a read error. The rearrangement joins TRBV10-3 to TRBJ2-5; D not resolved. Germline values: CDR1 ENHRY, CDR2 SYGVKD. CDR3 length: 14 residues. Here the CDR3 reads CASSYSPGSETQYF. The CDR3 DNA sequence: TGTGCCAGCAGTTACTCGCCGGGTTCAGAGACCCAGTACTTC.

V usage is TRBV7-2 and J usage is TRBJ2-1; D assignment may be TRBD1 or TRBD2 (7 bases each). This CDR3 comprises 15 residues. V dropped 1 base and J dropped 9 bases, with 16 bases sitting between them. Germline values: CDR1 SGHTA, CDR2 FQGNSA. CDR3 bases: TGTGCCAGCAGCTTAGGAAACAGGGGAGGGGGTGAGCAGTTCTTC. Translating gives CASSLGNRGGGEQFF. Full variable domain (remainder filled in from reference TRBV7-2 and TRBJ2-1): GAGVSQSPSNKVTEKGKDVELRCDPISGHTALYWYRQSLGQGLEFLIYFQGNSAPDKSGLPSDRFSAERTGGSVSTLTIQRTQQEDSAVYLCASSLGNRGGGEQFFGPGTRLTVL.